Listed below are T cell receptor beta chains from one sample, sequenced in a study of human T cells and chemical hapten exposure. Using its own MiXCR run on the RACE reads, TCRdb lists one record per CDR3 protein. The table records 45,000 to 70,000 distinct CDR3 sequences, over 7.5% of them present only once. The source was whole blood, collected in connection with sensitization to the hapten diphenylcyclopropenone (DPC). The receptors derive from a woman aged 40-49 years with alopecia areata. Some clones in this sample may be carry-over from other donors' samples. Both conserved end residues are part of each CDR3. A D gene is named only where the DNA matches it firmly. The listing skips clone size in some rows; elsewhere it reads once, few, many or a size class.

>.|TRBJ1-2|TRBV28|many
CASPEQSLGYGYTF
TGTGCCAGCCCCGAGCAGTCACTAGGCTATGGCTACACCTTC
>TRBD1|TRBJ2-1|TRBV3-1|few
CASSPGQGFLYNEQFF
TGTGCCAGCAGCCCGGGACAGGGCTTTTTGTACAATGAGCAGTTCTTC
>.|TRBJ2-3|TRBV24-1|many
CATSELQVGTDTQYF
TGTGCCACCAGTGAGCTACAGGTTGGCACAGATACGCAGTATTTT
>TRBD2|TRBJ2-5|TRBV20-1|many
CSARVPLAGGPGETQYF
TGCAGTGCTAGAGTACCTCTGGCGGGGGGGCCAGGGGAGACCCAGTACTTC
>.|TRBJ1-1|TRBV21-1|.
CASSKYHRPNTEAFF
TGTGCCAGCAGCAAATATCACAGGCCGAACACTGAAGCTTTCTTT
>.|TRBJ1-2|TRBV5-4|many
CASSSAPGDPTYTF
TGTGCCAGCAGCTCGGCTCCAGGGGACCCTACCTACACCTTC
>.|TRBJ2-7|TRBV12-3/TRBV12-4|many
CATSVGGRHEQYF
TGTGCCACGTCGGTGGGGGGGCGGCACGAGCAGTACTTC
>TRBD1|TRBJ2-1|TRBV9|many
CASSGTGGSYNEQFF
TGTGCCAGCAGCGGGACAGGGGGCTCCTACAATGAGCAGTTCTTC
>.|TRBJ2-1|TRBV5-4|many
CASSPISGGHEQFF
TGTGCCAGCAGCCCGATAAGTGGGGGGCATGAGCAGTTCTTC
>.|TRBJ2-2|TRBV19|few
CASSIGLVAGELFF
TGTGCCAGTAGTATAGGTCTTGTAGCCGGGGAGCTGTTTTTT
>.|TRBJ2-5|TRBV14|many
CASSQGPTQYF
TGTGCCAGCAGCCAAGGGCCGACCCAGTACTTC
>TRBD1|TRBJ1-4|TRBV5-4|.
CASSPDRIGEKLFF
TGTGCCAGCAGCCCGGACAGGATCGGGGAAAAACTGTTTTTT
>TRBD1|TRBJ2-4|TRBV7-2|many
CASSLGPSLPGQGGIGYF
TGTGCCAGCAGCCTGGGGCCATCACTCCCGGGACAGGGGGGTATCGGGTACTTC
>.|TRBJ2-5|TRBV7-2|many
CASSLESRIFEETQYF
TGTGCCAGCAGCTTAGAGTCCCGGATTTTTGAAGAGACCCAGTACTTC
>.|TRBJ2-3|TRBV7-2|few
CASSARDPQTSNTQYF
TGTGCCAGCAGCGCCCGGGACCCCCAAACCTCCAATACGCAGTATTTT
>.|TRBJ1-2|TRBV5-1|.
CASSRRDAQTTGGYTF
TGCGCCAGCAGCCGCCGGGACGCTCAAACGACCGGTGGCTACACCTTC
>.|TRBJ2-1|TRBV20-1|medium-sized
CSADDSRTDADEQFF
TGCAGTGCTGACGATTCGCGGACTGACGCGGATGAGCAGTTCTTC
>TRBD1|TRBJ2-7|TRBV29-1|.
CSAGQENSYEQYF
TGCAGCGCCGGACAGGAGAACTCCTACGAGCAGTACTTC
>.|TRBJ2-1|TRBV2|.
CASSEYASANNEQFF
TGTGCCAGCAGTGAATATGCTAGCGCGAACAATGAGCAGTTCTTC
>.|TRBJ2-7|TRBV4-2|few
CASSQEPTSSYEQYF
TGTGCCAGCAGCCAAGAACCCACGAGCTCCTACGAGCAGTACTTC
>TRBD1|TRBJ1-2|TRBV15|.
CATSRAGQGQGPTGYTF
TGTGCCACCAGCAGAGCGGGACAGGGTCAAGGCCCGACAGGCTACACCTTC
>TRBD1|TRBJ1-5|TRBV6-2/TRBV6-3|.
CASSTDRVSNQPQHF
TGTGCCAGCAGCACGGACAGGGTAAGCAATCAGCCCCAGCATTTT
>.|TRBJ1-2|TRBV3-1|few
CASSPGDLTNYGYTF
TGTGCCAGCAGCCCGGGGGACTTAACCAACTATGGCTACACCTTC
>TRBD1|TRBJ1-6|TRBV12-3/TRBV12-4|few
CASNGQGLSPLHF
TGTGCCAGCAACGGACAGGGTCTATCACCCCTCCACTTT
>TRBD1|TRBJ1-1|TRBV6-1|once
CASRVTGRTEAFF
TGTGCCAGCAGGGTGACAGGGCGCACTGAAGCTTTCTTT
>TRBD1|TRBJ2-2|TRBV5-5|few
CASSAPGQGKTGELFF
TGTGCCAGCAGCGCACCGGGACAGGGTAAAACCGGGGAGCTGTTTTTT
>.|TRBJ1-2|TRBV7-9|few
CASSSDITRYGYTF
TGTGCCAGCAGCTCCGACATAACTCGTTATGGCTACACCTTC
>.|TRBJ1-5|TRBV7-2|many
CASSSLGGANQPQHF
TGTGCCAGCAGCTCGCTCGGAGGGGCGAATCAGCCCCAGCATTTT
>.|TRBJ2-4|TRBV27|.
CASSWDKGNIQYF
TGTGCCAGCAGTTGGGATAAGGGAAACATTCAGTACTTC
>TRBD2|TRBJ2-1|TRBV10-1|few
CADLAGGPRGYNEQFF
TGCGCTGACCTAGCGGGGGGCCCGAGGGGATACAATGAGCAGTTCTTC
>.|TRBJ2-3|TRBV7-2|many
CASSSMGRGTDTQYF
TGTGCCAGCAGCTCTATGGGCAGGGGCACAGATACGCAGTATTTT
>TRBD2|TRBJ2-1|TRBV6-2/TRBV6-3|many
CASSFTSGGDEQFF
TGTGCCAGCAGTTTCACTAGCGGGGGGGACGAGCAGTTCTTC
>TRBD2|TRBJ2-7|TRBV2|many
CASSEGLALEQYF
TGTGCCAGCAGTGAAGGACTAGCTCTCGAGCAGTACTTC
>.|TRBJ2-7|TRBV7-9|many
CASSPRTGAGGEQYF
TGTGCCAGCAGCCCGCGTACAGGGGCGGGGGGCGAGCAGTACTTC
>.|TRBJ2-2|TRBV20-1|few
CSASLDRTFTGELFF
TGCAGTGCTAGTTTGGACAGAACATTCACCGGGGAGCTGTTTTTT
>.|TRBJ2-1|TRBV4-1|many
CASSRKGGQNSYNEQFF
TGCGCCAGCAGCCGAAAGGGAGGCCAAAACTCCTACAATGAGCAGTTCTTC
>.|TRBJ1-1|TRBV2|many
CASNTPQVNTEAFF
TGTGCCAGCAATACACCACAGGTGAACACTGAAGCTTTCTTT
>.|TRBJ2-3|TRBV6-1|many
CASSAQGTDTQYF
TGTGCCAGCAGCGCACAGGGAACAGATACGCAGTATTTT
>TRBD1|TRBJ2-5|TRBV9|many
CASSGQGVQETQYF
TGTGCCAGCAGCGGACAGGGGGTCCAAGAGACCCAGTACTTC
>TRBD2|TRBJ2-1|TRBV29-1|many
CSVDRTSGYNEQFF
TGCAGCGTTGATCGGACTAGCGGTTACAATGAGCAGTTCTTC
>TRBD1|TRBJ1-5|TRBV18|many
CASSRQGAGNQPQHF
TGTGCCAGCTCGCGACAGGGGGCGGGCAATCAGCCCCAGCATTTT
>.|TRBJ1-1|TRBV7-6|many
CASSLNSLRNTEAFF
TGTGCCAGCAGCTTAAACTCCCTAAGGAACACTGAAGCTTTCTTT
>TRBD2|TRBJ2-5|TRBV5-1|many
CASSLGLAGGETQYF
TGCGCCAGCAGCCTGGGACTAGCGGGGGGAGAGACCCAGTACTTC
>TRBD1|TRBJ2-1|TRBV28|few
CASSLRGQGMFF
TGTGCCAGCAGTTTACGGGGACAGGGGATGTTCTTC
>TRBD2|TRBJ2-5|TRBV7-3|many
CASSPAGGETQYF
TGTGCCAGCAGCCCCGCCGGGGGGGAGACCCAGTACTTC
>.|TRBJ1-3|TRBV7-3|many
CASSPTGSSGNTIYF
TGTGCCAGCAGCCCTACAGGGAGCTCTGGAAACACCATATATTTT
>TRBD1|TRBJ1-6|TRBV18|many
CASSQDRRNSPLHF
TGTGCCAGCTCACAGGACAGGAGAAATTCACCCCTCCACTTT
>.|TRBJ1-3|TRBV12-3/TRBV12-4|few
CASTRRQSSGNTIYF
TGTGCCAGCACGAGGAGACAGAGCTCTGGAAACACCATATATTTT
>.|TRBJ2-3|TRBV14|many
CASSLDGRVGTDTQYF
TGTGCCAGCAGCCTCGACGGACGGGTTGGTACAGATACGCAGTATTTT
>TRBD2|TRBJ2-5|TRBV5-1|many
CASSSTSGVKETQYF
TGCGCCAGCAGCTCGACTAGCGGGGTAAAAGAGACCCAGTACTTC
>TRBD1|TRBJ1-6|TRBV12-3/TRBV12-4|many
CASSLAGGNSPLHF
TGTGCCAGCAGTTTAGCAGGGGGCAATTCACCCCTCCACTTT
>.|TRBJ1-1|TRBV7-9|many
CASSLGGPEPFF
TGTGCCAGCAGCTTAGGGGGCCCCGAGCCTTTCTTT
>TRBD1|TRBJ1-6|TRBV12-3/TRBV12-4|many
CASSRDRASPLHF
TGTGCCAGCAGCCGGGACAGGGCATCACCCCTCCACTTT
>TRBD1|TRBJ2-7|TRBV4-1|few
CASSPSGTGHHEQYF
TGCGCCAGCAGCCCATCCGGGACAGGGCACCACGAGCAGTACTTC